Detailed here is one TCR beta chain. Its specificity is not known. Indicated time point: persistent/refractory GD, antithyroid drugs over 5 years with positive TRAb. PBMCs were the source of the RNA used for TCR sequencing. The data were taken from a study of regulatory T cells in long-lasting Graves disease. Study-level information: Persistence in Graves' disease denoted antithyroid drug use beyond 5 years alongside positive TSH receptor antibodies. Study-level points and caveats: Blood alone, not thyroid tissue, was studied.

Germline lookup yields CDR1 MNHNS and CDR2 SASEGT. Trimming left V 2 bases short and J 0 bases short, with 10 bases between. This CDR3 spans 15 amino acids. Building of the TCR beta libraries involved iRepertoire HTBI primers and Arm-PCR of CDR3 regions. Using its own MiXCR run on the multiplex PCR reads, TCRdb lists one record per CDR3 protein. Among approximately 500,000 distinct CDR3 sequences listed, 20% to 25% were seen once. The rearrangement joins TRBV6-1 to TRBJ1-2; no clear D. The starting material was peripheral blood mononuclear cells (PBMCs), obtained when the disease was refractory, from a patient treated with antithyroid drugs. The receptor's source is a female donor with Graves disease. As DNA, the CDR3 is TGTGCCAGCAGTGAAAGGGCAGGCGCTAACTATGGCTACACCTTC. It is translated as CASSERAGANYGYTF.